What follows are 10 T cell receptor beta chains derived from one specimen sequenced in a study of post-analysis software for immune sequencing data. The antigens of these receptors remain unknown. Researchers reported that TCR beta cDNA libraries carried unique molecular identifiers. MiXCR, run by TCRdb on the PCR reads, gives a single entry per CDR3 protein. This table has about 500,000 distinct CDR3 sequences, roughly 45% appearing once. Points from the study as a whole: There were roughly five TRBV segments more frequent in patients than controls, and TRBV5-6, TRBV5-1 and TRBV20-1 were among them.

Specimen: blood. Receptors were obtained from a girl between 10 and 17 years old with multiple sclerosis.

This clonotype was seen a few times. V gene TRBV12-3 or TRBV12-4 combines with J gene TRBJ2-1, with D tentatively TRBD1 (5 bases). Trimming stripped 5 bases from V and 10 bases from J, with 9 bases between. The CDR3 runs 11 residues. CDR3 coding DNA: TGTGCCAGCAGTCTAGGGGAAGAGCAGTTCTTC. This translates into CASSLGEEQFF.

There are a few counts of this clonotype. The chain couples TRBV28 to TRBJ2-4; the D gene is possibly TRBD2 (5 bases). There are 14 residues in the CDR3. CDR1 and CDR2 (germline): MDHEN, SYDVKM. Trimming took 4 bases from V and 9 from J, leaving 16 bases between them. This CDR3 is CASSSVGEVVIQYF. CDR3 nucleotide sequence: TGTGCCAGCAGTTCTGTGGGAGAGGTCGTCATTCAGTACTTC.

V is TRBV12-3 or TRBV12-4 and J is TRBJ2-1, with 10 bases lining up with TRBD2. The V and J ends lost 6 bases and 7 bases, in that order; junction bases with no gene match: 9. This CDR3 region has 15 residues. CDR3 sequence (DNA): TGTGCCAGCAGCCTAAGCGGGAGGGCCCGGAATGAGCAGTTCTTC. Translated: CASSLSGRARNEQFF.

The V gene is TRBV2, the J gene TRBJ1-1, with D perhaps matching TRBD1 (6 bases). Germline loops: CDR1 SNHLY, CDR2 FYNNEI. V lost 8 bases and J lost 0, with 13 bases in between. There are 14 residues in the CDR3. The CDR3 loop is CASFRDTLNTEAFF. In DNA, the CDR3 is TGTGCCAGCTTTCGGGACACTTTGAACACTGAAGCTTTCTTT.

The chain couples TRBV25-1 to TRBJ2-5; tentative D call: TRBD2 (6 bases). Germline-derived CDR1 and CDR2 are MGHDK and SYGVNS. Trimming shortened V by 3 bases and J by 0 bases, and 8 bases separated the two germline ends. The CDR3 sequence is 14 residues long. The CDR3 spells CASSERGYQETQYF. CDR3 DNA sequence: TGTGCCAGCAGTGAGCGGGGCTACCAAGAGACCCAGTACTTC.

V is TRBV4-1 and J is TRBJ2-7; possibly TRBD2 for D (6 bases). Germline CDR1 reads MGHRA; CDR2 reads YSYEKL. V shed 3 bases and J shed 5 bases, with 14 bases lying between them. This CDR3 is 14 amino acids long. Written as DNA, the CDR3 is TGCGCCAGCAGCCACGCCCGGGGGTTCGACGAGCAGTACTTC. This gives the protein CASSHARGFDEQYF.

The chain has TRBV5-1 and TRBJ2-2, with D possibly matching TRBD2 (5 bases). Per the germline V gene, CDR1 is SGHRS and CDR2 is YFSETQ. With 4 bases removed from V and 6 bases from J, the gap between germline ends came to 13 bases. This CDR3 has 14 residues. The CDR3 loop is CASSPAAGPGELFF. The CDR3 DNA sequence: TGCGCCAGCAGCCCCGCGGCGGGTCCCGGGGAGCTGTTTTTT.

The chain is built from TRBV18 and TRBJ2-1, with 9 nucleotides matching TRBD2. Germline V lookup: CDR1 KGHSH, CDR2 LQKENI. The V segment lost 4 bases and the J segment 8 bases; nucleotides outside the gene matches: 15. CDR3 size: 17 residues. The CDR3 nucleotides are TGTGCCAGCTCACGACGCGCACGGGCGGGAGGGCCGGATGAGCAGTTCTTC. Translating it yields CASSRRARAGGPDEQFF.

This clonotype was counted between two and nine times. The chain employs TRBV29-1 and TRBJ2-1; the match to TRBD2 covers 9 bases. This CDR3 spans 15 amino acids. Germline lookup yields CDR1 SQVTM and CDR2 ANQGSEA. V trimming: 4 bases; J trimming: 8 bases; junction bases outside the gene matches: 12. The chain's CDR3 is CSVVAGGRALYEQFF. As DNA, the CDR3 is TGCAGCGTTGTCGCGGGGGGGAGGGCCCTCTATGAGCAGTTCTTC.

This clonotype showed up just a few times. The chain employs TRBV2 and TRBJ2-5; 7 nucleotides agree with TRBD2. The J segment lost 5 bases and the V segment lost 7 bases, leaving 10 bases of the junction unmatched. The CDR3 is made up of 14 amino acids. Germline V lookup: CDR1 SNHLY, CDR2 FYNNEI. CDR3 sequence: CASTPLGGGETQYF. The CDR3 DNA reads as TGTGCCAGCACCCCCTTGGGGGGAGGGGAGACCCAGTACTTC.